What follows are 27 T cell receptor beta chains derived from one specimen sequenced in a study of blood T cell repertoires in COVID-19. Measured with immunoSEQ multiplex PCR; TCRdb has only the in-frame clones, and not every one. The sample comprises 120,000 to 150,000 clones, over 75% of which are singletons, and just over 3% rests with the top ten. Source material: peripheral blood. The receptors here all came from a woman aged 55-69 years with active COVID-19.

The CDR3 loop reads CAISDGGLAVPYEQYF. CDR3 in DNA: TGTGCCATCAGTGACGGGGGACTAGCGGTTCCCTACGAGCAGTACTTC. The chain joins TRBV10-3 to TRBJ2-7; 11 bases fit TRBD2. The V segment lost 3 bases and the J segment 2 bases; nucleotides outside the gene matches: 6. Germline V gives CDR1 ENHRY, CDR2 SYGVKD. The CDR3 covers 16 residues.

This chain links TRBV18 with TRBJ2-1; 9 bases are a match to TRBD2. The CDR3 covers 15 residues. The germline V gene encodes CDR1 KGHSH and CDR2 LQKENI. Trimming took 2 bases from V and 7 from J; bases not matched to a gene: 6. The CDR3 is CASSPKVAGDNEQFF. In DNA form, the CDR3 reads TGTGCCAGCTCACCAAAGGTAGCGGGAGATAATGAGCAGTTCTTC.

The chain combines TRBV27 with TRBJ1-5, with 7 bases matching TRBD1. The CDR3 loop spans 14 amino acids. The germline CDR1 and CDR2 sequences are MNHEY and SMNVEV (reference sequence). V was pared by 6 bases and J by 6 bases, with 8 bases of the junction left unmatched. CDR3 bases: TGTGCCAGCAGGAGCAGGGACAGAGGTCAGCCCCAGCATTTT. Translation: CASRSRDRGQPQHF.

The chain has TRBV9 and TRBJ1-6, with D perhaps matching TRBD1 (6 bases). This CDR3 has 13 residues. Germline V gene data show CDR1 as SGDLS and CDR2 as YYNGEE. V lost 0 bases to trimming and J lost 10 bases, with 8 bases between them. CDR3 sequence: CASSVGTASPLHF. DNA for the CDR3: TGTGCCAGCAGCGTAGGGACAGCCTCACCCCTCCACTTT.

The V call is TRBV7-2, the J call TRBJ2-3; 14 bases align to TRBD2. Trimming removed 6 bases from V and 1 base from J; junction bases left unmatched: 12. Germline assignment: CDR1 SGHTA and CDR2 FQGNSA. The CDR3 covers 19 residues. CDR3 loop: CASSSTGTSGRGGTDTQYF. The DNA for the CDR3 is TGTGCCAGCAGTTCAACCGGGACTAGCGGGAGAGGCGGCACAGATACGCAGTATTTT.

The rearrangement links TRBV4-3 to TRBJ2-2; the match to TRBD2 covers 10 bases. Germline-derived CDR1 and CDR2 are LGHNA and YSLEER. The V segment lost 0 bases and the J segment 3 bases; nucleotides outside the gene matches: 10. The length of the CDR3 is 19 residues. In nucleotides, the CDR3 is TGCGCCAGCAGCCAAGATTCGACTAGCGGGCCTTTTGACACCGGGGAGCTGTTTTTT. Its translation is CASSQDSTSGPFDTGELFF.

The chain links TRBV6-5 to TRBJ1-6; D is unresolved. The CDR3 covers 13 residues. The ends were cut back, 5 bases at V and 3 bases at J, with 5 bases in the middle. CDR1 and CDR2 (germline): MNHEY, SVGAGI. This CDR3 reads CASSQDYNSPLHF. CDR3 bases: TGTGCCAGCAGTCAGGACTATAATTCACCCCTCCACTTT.

The V and J genes are TRBV20-1 and TRBJ2-1; D is ambiguous. The V end lost 4 bases, the J end lost 6 bases, and 4 bases lay between the germline ends. Germline values: CDR1 DFQATT, CDR2 SNEGSKA (reference sequence). This CDR3 region has 10 residues. The CDR3 nucleotides read TGCAGTGCTATCTCCAATGAGCAGTTCTTC. This codes for CSAISNEQFF.

The chain links TRBV6-5 to TRBJ1-6, with 7 nucleotides matching TRBD1. With 4 bases clipped from V and 0 bases from J, the junction kept 3 bases outside the gene matches. Germline values: CDR1 MNHEY, CDR2 SVGAGI. The length of the CDR3 is 16 residues. CDR3 in DNA: TGTGCCAGCAGTTGGGGGACAGCCTCCTATAATTCACCCCTCCACTTT. This translates into CASSWGTASYNSPLHF.

This clone was observed once. The V gene is TRBV7-2, the J gene TRBJ2-3, with 10 bases aligning to TRBD2. Germline V gene data show CDR1 as SGHTA and CDR2 as FQGNSA. This CDR3 comprises 18 residues. The junction had 12 bases not matched to a gene; V was cut back by 3 bases and J by 3 bases. In DNA form, the CDR3 reads TGTGCCAGCAGCTTTCGTCGTCGGGCTAGCGGGAGAACAGATACGCAGTATTTT. Translated: CASSFRRRASGRTDTQYF.

This clone was seen a single time. This sequence joins TRBV5-6 and TRBJ1-6, with D perhaps TRBD1 (6 bases). Germline CDR1 and CDR2: SGHDT and YYEEEE. V gave up 1 base and J gave up 7 bases, with 9 bases separating them. This CDR3 comprises 14 residues. This CDR3 reads CASSLSQGNSPLHF. CDR3 sequence (DNA): TGTGCCAGCAGCTTGAGTCAGGGGAATTCACCCCTCCACTTT.

The gene calls are TRBV5-6 and TRBJ1-6; no reliable D call. The CDR3 is 17 residues long. Looked up from germline, CDR1 is SGHDT and CDR2 is YYEEEE. V was cut by 3 bases and J by 0 bases, with 13 bases left in between. The DNA of the CDR3 is TGTGCCAGCAGCTCGTTAGACGGAGACTCCTATAATTCACCCCTCCACTTT. Residues: CASSSLDGDSYNSPLHF.

V gene TRBV5-1 combines with J gene TRBJ1-2; perhaps TRBD1 as D (6 bases). The CDR3 loop spans 16 amino acids. In germline, CDR1 is SGHRS, CDR2 YFSETQ. Trimming pared 3 bases from V and 1 base from J, leaving 16 bases between. The DNA for the CDR3 is TGCGCCAGCAGCTCCGTAACAGGGACGGGTAACTATGGCTACACCTTC. Translating it yields CASSSVTGTGNYGYTF.

This chain uses TRBV7-2 with TRBJ2-3; TRBD1 aligns across 9 bases. The germline gives CDR1 SGHTA, CDR2 FQGNSA. Trimming removed 2 bases from V and 1 base from J; junction bases left unmatched: 4. The CDR3 has 16 amino acids. The CDR3: CASSLNRGPRTDTQYF. CDR3 nucleotide sequence: TGTGCCAGCAGCTTAAACAGGGGGCCTCGCACAGATACGCAGTATTTT. Supplemented by reference TRBV7-2 and TRBJ2-3, the full variable domain reads GAGVSQSPSNKVTEKGKDVELRCDPISGHTALYWYRQSLGQGLEFLIYFQGNSAPDKSGLPSDRFSAERTGGSVSTLTIQRTQQEDSAVYLCASSLNRGPRTDTQYFGPGTRLTVL.

The chain combines TRBV15 with TRBJ2-2; 10 nucleotides match TRBD2. With 2 bases clipped from V and 0 bases from J, the junction kept 6 bases outside the gene matches. The CDR3 has 18 residues. The germline V gene encodes CDR1 LNHNV and CDR2 YYDKDF (reference sequence). The CDR3 region is CATSRPLLAGANTGELFF. For the CDR3, the DNA is TGTGCCACCAGCAGACCTCTTCTAGCGGGAGCGAACACCGGGGAGCTGTTTTTT.

This clone was detected only a few times. This chain joins TRBV7-9 and TRBJ2-2, with 8 bases identical to TRBD2. The CDR3 sequence is 14 residues long. Trimming at V came to 8 bases and at J to 7 bases, leaving 9 bases not matched to a gene. Looked up from germline, CDR1 is SEHNR and CDR2 is FQNEAQ (reference sequence). The CDR3 spells CASQQSGGSGELFF. CDR3 bases: TGTGCCAGCCAACAAAGCGGGGGCAGCGGGGAGCTGTTTTTT.

The V gene is TRBV7-9, the J gene TRBJ2-5; D perhaps matches TRBD1 (6 bases). This CDR3 spans 14 amino acids. Germline V CDR1 and CDR2: SEHNR, FQNEAQ (reference sequence). Trimming took off 4 bases at V and 5 bases at J, with 14 bases between the two ends. In nucleotides, the CDR3 is TGTGCCAGCAGCTCTACAGGGCGGTGGGAGACCCAGTACTTC. Its translation is CASSSTGRWETQYF.

The chain recombines TRBV28 with TRBJ2-7; the D is unclear. CDR3 length equals 14 residues. Trimming stripped 3 bases from V and 0 bases from J, with 9 bases between. Looked up from germline, CDR1 is MDHEN and CDR2 is SYDVKM. Written as DNA, the CDR3 is TGTGCCAGCAGTTTCGGGTCGCACTCCTACGAGCAGTACTTC. Encoded protein: CASSFGSHSYEQYF. The full variable domain, in which reference TRBV28 and TRBJ2-7 provide the parts outside the CDR3, is DVKVTQSSRYLVKRTGEKVFLECVQDMDHENMFWYRQDPGLGLRLIYFSYDVKMKEKGDIPEGYSVSREKKERFSLILESASTNQTSMYLCASSFGSHSYEQYFGPGTRLTVT.

The chain couples TRBV27 to TRBJ1-1; weak D call: TRBD1 (6 bases). The V gene's germline CDR1 is MNHEY and CDR2 SMNVEV (reference sequence). Trimming removed 0 bases at V and 5 bases at J, with 13 bases between. The CDR3 is 15 amino acids. The CDR3, as DNA: TGTGCCAGCAGTTTATCACAGGGTACAAGGACTGAAGCTTTCTTT. Protein: CASSLSQGTRTEAFF.

The V call is TRBV7-2, the J call TRBJ2-5, with TRBD2 matching 8 bases. J was trimmed by 5 bases and V by 6 bases; bases with no gene match: 5. This CDR3 spans 13 amino acids. Germline lookup yields CDR1 SGHTA and CDR2 FQGNSA. The chain's CDR3 is CASSSSSGETQYF. CDR3 in DNA: TGTGCCAGCAGTTCCTCTAGCGGGGAGACCCAGTACTTC. Looking up the rest from reference TRBV7-2 and TRBJ2-5 gives the full variable domain: GAGVSQSPSNKVTEKGKDVELRCDPISGHTALYWYRQSLGQGLEFLIYFQGNSAPDKSGLPSDRFSAERTGGSVSTLTIQRTQQEDSAVYLCASSSSSGETQYFGPGTRLLVL.

The rearrangement joins TRBV7-9 to TRBJ2-2; 12 positions agree with TRBD1. CDR1 is SEHNR and CDR2 is FQNEAQ in the germline V gene (reference sequence). The CDR3 contains 16 residues. With 6 bases clipped from V and 5 bases from J, the junction kept 7 bases outside the gene matches. CDR3 coding DNA: TGTGCCAGCAGGACGGGACAGGGGGCTAGAACCGGGGAGCTGTTTTTT. Protein sequence: CASRTGQGARTGELFF.

This rearrangement joins TRBV13 to TRBJ1-4; 8 bases are a match to TRBD1. The junction had 9 bases not matched to a gene; V was cut back by 5 bases and J by 7 bases. From germline, CDR1 is PRHDT and CDR2 FYEKMQ (reference sequence). This CDR3 is built from 15 residues. CDR3 sequence reads: CASSTRNRGAEKLFF. The CDR3 coding sequence is TGTGCCAGCAGCACCAGGAACAGGGGGGCTGAAAAACTGTTTTTT.

The chain has TRBV5-1 and TRBJ2-1; 8 bases are a match to TRBD1. CDR1 SGHRS and CDR2 YFSETQ come from the germline V gene. The V segment lost 0 bases and the J segment 2 bases; nucleotides outside the gene matches: 4. CDR3 length: 16 residues. As DNA, the CDR3 is TGCGCCAGCAGCTTGGCCCCACAGGGGGCCTACAATGAGCAGTTCTTC. This encodes CASSLAPQGAYNEQFF.

The rearrangement uses TRBV28 and TRBJ1-1; D unresolved. Germline CDR1 is MDHEN and CDR2 is SYDVKM. Trimming shortened V by 5 bases and J by 1 base, and 11 bases separated the two germline ends. The CDR3 has 14 residues. The DNA of the CDR3 is TGTGCCAGCAGTCTCCTGAGGGCGAACACTGAAGCTTTCTTT. Amino acid sequence: CASSLLRANTEAFF.

V is TRBV4-2 and J is TRBJ2-1; 9 bases agree with TRBD2. This CDR3 has 13 residues. V was pared by 6 bases and J by 10 bases, with 7 bases of the junction left unmatched. Germline V lookup: CDR1 LGHNA, CDR2 YNFKEQ. The CDR3 spells CASRDSGSGEQFF. CDR3 DNA: TGTGCCAGCAGGGATAGCGGGAGTGGAGAGCAGTTCTTC.

The CDR3 here is CSVEVAEQFF. The CDR3 DNA reads as TGCAGCGTTGAAGTGGCAGAACAGTTCTTC. The J gene is TRBJ2-1, the V gene TRBV29-1, with D hard to call. V shed 1 base and J shed 13 bases, with 8 bases lying between them. In germline, CDR1 is SQVTM, CDR2 ANQGSEA. The CDR3 length is 10 residues.

There are a few counts of this clone. This sequence joins TRBV7-2 and TRBJ2-1, with 12 bases matching TRBD2. From germline, CDR1 is SGHTA and CDR2 FQGNSA. Trimming removed 0 bases from V and 6 bases from J; junction bases left unmatched: 12. The CDR3 totals 19 residues. CDR3 in DNA: TGTGCCAGCAGCTTAGCTCTAGCGGGAGGGCTTGGGCTCCGCAATGAGCAGTTCTTC. It translates to CASSLALAGGLGLRNEQFF.